Shown below are 8 T cell receptor beta chains from a single sample sequenced in a study of T cell responses to AZD1222 COVID-19 vaccine. Some clones are missing from TCRdb's copy, which holds only in-frame ones; the method was immunoSEQ multiplex PCR. This repertoire shows 90,000 to 110,000 clones, approximately 89% found once; its top ten account for roughly two fifths. Sample: peripheral blood, taken 28 days after the second AZD1222 dose. The receptors shown here come from an adult who received the AZD1222 COVID-19 vaccine.

J is TRBJ2-3 and V is TRBV19, with D perhaps given as TRBD1 or TRBD2 (5 bases each). Trimming removed 7 bases at V and 6 bases at J, with 20 bases between. The CDR3 contains 15 residues. The germline CDR1 and CDR2 sequences are LNHDA and SQIVND (reference sequence). CDR3 sequence (DNA): TGTGCCAGTACCGAGGGGCGGATCCCCCGGGATACGCAGTATTTT. It is translated as CASTEGRIPRDTQYF.

The chain links TRBV9 to TRBJ2-1; D is perhaps TRBD1 (5 bases). Looked up from germline, CDR1 is SGDLS and CDR2 is YYNGEE. The CDR3 has 15 residues. Trimming removed 3 bases at V and 9 bases at J, with 19 bases between. CDR3 loop: CASSGQGGRNGEQFF. The CDR3 coding sequence is TGTGCCAGCAGCGGTCAGGGTGGTAGGAACGGTGAGCAGTTCTTC.

The chain couples TRBV5-1 to TRBJ2-1; TRBD2 agrees at 8 bases. The trim removed 3 bases at V and 3 bases at J, leaving 17 bases unmatched. Germline-derived CDR1 and CDR2 are SGHRS and YFSETQ. The CDR3 contains 19 residues. This CDR3 reads CASSSLGGPRGRNYNEQFF. The CDR3 region has the DNA TGCGCCAGCAGCTCACTGGGGGGTCCCCGCGGGAGGAACTACAATGAGCAGTTCTTC.

This chain uses TRBV7-2 with TRBJ1-2; 9 positions match TRBD1. The germline gives CDR1 SGHTA, CDR2 FQGNSA. V lost 6 bases, J lost 4 bases, and 9 bases stayed unmatched. The length of the CDR3 is 15 residues. This chain's CDR3 is CASRAPGQGFYGYTF. In nucleotides, the CDR3 is TGTGCCAGCAGGGCGCCGGGACAGGGATTCTATGGCTACACCTTC. The variable domain in full, completed from reference TRBV7-2 and TRBJ1-2, reads GAGVSQSPSNKVTEKGKDVELRCDPISGHTALYWYRQSLGQGLEFLIYFQGNSAPDKSGLPSDRFSAERTGGSVSTLTIQRTQQEDSAVYLCASRAPGQGFYGYTFGSGTRLTVV.

The V call is TRBV19, the J call TRBJ2-7, with 8 nucleotides matching TRBD1. This CDR3 comprises 14 residues. Trimming took 4 bases from V and 3 from J; bases not matched to a gene: 5. CDR1 is LNHDA, CDR2 SQIVND, per germline (reference sequence). The CDR3 sequence: CASSKDRGFYEQYF. The CDR3 DNA sequence: TGTGCCAGTAGTAAAGACAGGGGCTTCTACGAGCAGTACTTC.

In this sample, this clone turned up once. V usage is TRBV18 and J usage is TRBJ2-7, with D possibly TRBD1 on 6 matching bases. Trimming removed 6 bases at V and 6 bases at J, with 21 bases between. Germline CDR1 reads KGHSH; CDR2 reads LQKENI. This CDR3 is built from 15 residues. CDR3 bases: TGTGCCAGCTCTCCTACCTTTGGGGGCTCGGGCGAGCAGTACTTC. Amino acids: CASSPTFGGSGEQYF. Full variable domain (remainder filled in from reference TRBV18 and TRBJ2-7): NAGVMQNPRHLVRRRGQEARLRCSPMKGHSHVYWYRQLPEEGLKFMVYLQKENIIDESGMPKERFSAEFPKEGPSILRIQQVVRGDSAAYFCASSPTFGGSGEQYFGPGTRLTVT.

V is TRBV27 and J is TRBJ1-4; perhaps TRBD1 as D (6 bases). CDR1 is MNHEY and CDR2 is SMNVEV in the germline V gene (reference sequence). The CDR3 length is 15 residues. V was pared by 2 bases and J by 3 bases, with 10 bases between. The CDR3 coding sequence is TGTGCCAGCAGTTTAGGGGGGGCGGCTAATGAAAAACTGTTTTTT. Its protein is CASSLGGAANEKLFF.

The chain combines TRBV7-8 with TRBJ2-1; 7 bases map to TRBD2. The germline V gene has CDR1 SGHVS and CDR2 FQNEAQ. The ends lost 2 bases at V and 3 bases at J; junction bases unmatched: 7. The CDR3 runs 16 residues. The CDR3 sequence is CASSLRAGAVYNEQFF. The CDR3 DNA sequence: TGTGCCAGCAGCTTACGGGCGGGAGCCGTCTACAATGAGCAGTTCTTC.